A selection of T cell receptor beta chains follows, all from one sample in a study of blood T cell repertoires in COVID-19. Assay used: immunoSEQ multiplex PCR; TCRdb lists only in-frame clones, some missing. Of fewer than 250,000 clones in the sample, roughly 81% were seen once. The sample consisted of peripheral blood. These receptors were taken from a man between 45 and 60 years old with acute or convalescent COVID-19. The CDR3 runs from the conserved cysteine through the conserved F or W. Fields, in order: clone size, CDR3 length, V gene, J gene, D gene, CDR3 protein, CDR3 DNA. D genes are given only for firm matches. Clone size is given for some rows only: seen once, a few or many times, or a class if the clone is expanded.

clone_size: .; cdr3_length: 12; v_call: TRBV5-4; j_call: TRBJ2-7; d_call: .; cdr3_aa: CASSLPGWEQYF; cdr3_nt: TGTGCCAGCAGCTTGCCGGGGTGGGAGCAGTACTTC
clone_size: .; cdr3_length: 15; v_call: TRBV21-1; j_call: TRBJ2-7; d_call: .; cdr3_aa: CASDRMASRYYEQYF; cdr3_nt: TGTGCCAGCGACAGGATGGCCAGCAGATATTACGAGCAGTACTTC
clone_size: .; cdr3_length: 15; v_call: TRBV5-1; j_call: TRBJ2-1; d_call: TRBD2; cdr3_aa: CASSPGLAGPKEQFF; cdr3_nt: TGCGCCAGCAGCCCGGGACTAGCGGGGCCCAAGGAGCAGTTCTTC
clone_size: .; cdr3_length: 13; v_call: TRBV6-5; j_call: TRBJ2-1; d_call: .; cdr3_aa: CASSPATYNEQFF; cdr3_nt: TGTGCCAGCAGCCCCGCGACCTACAATGAGCAGTTCTTC
clone_size: .; cdr3_length: 13; v_call: TRBV12-3/TRBV12-4; j_call: TRBJ2-1; d_call: .; cdr3_aa: CASTPGDWNEQFF; cdr3_nt: TGTGCCAGCACCCCGGGAGATTGGAATGAGCAGTTCTTC
clone_size: few; cdr3_length: 15; v_call: TRBV7-2; j_call: TRBJ2-5; d_call: .; cdr3_aa: CASSLARQGTETQYF; cdr3_nt: TGTGCCAGCAGCTTAGCGCGGCAGGGGACAGAGACCCAGTACTTC
clone_size: .; cdr3_length: 16; v_call: TRBV6-6; j_call: TRBJ1-3; d_call: .; cdr3_aa: CASSSPQIPGGNTIYF; cdr3_nt: TGTGCCAGCAGTTCGCCACAGATTCCGGGGGGAAACACCATATATTTT
clone_size: few; cdr3_length: 13; v_call: TRBV7-3; j_call: TRBJ2-1; d_call: .; cdr3_aa: CASSLGGKDEQFF; cdr3_nt: TGTGCCAGCAGCTTAGGAGGGAAGGATGAGCAGTTCTTC
clone_size: .; cdr3_length: 14; v_call: TRBV27; j_call: TRBJ2-7; d_call: .; cdr3_aa: CASSLSRVNYEQYF; cdr3_nt: TGTGCCAGCAGTTTATCGAGGGTCAACTACGAGCAGTACTTC
clone_size: .; cdr3_length: 16; v_call: TRBV28; j_call: TRBJ2-3; d_call: .; cdr3_aa: CASSSAGMGNTDTQYF; cdr3_nt: TGTGCCAGCAGTTCGGCGGGAATGGGAAATACAGATACGCAGTATTTT
clone_size: .; cdr3_length: 14; v_call: TRBV28; j_call: TRBJ1-2; d_call: .; cdr3_aa: CASSFARGAYGYTF; cdr3_nt: TGTGCCAGCAGTTTCGCCAGGGGTGCATATGGCTACACCTTC
clone_size: .; cdr3_length: 19; v_call: TRBV5-1; j_call: TRBJ2-3; d_call: TRBD1; cdr3_aa: CASSAQPPGQGGSTDTQYF; cdr3_nt: TGCGCCAGCAGCGCTCAACCCCCGGGACAGGGGGGAAGCACAGATACGCAGTATTTT
clone_size: .; cdr3_length: 13; v_call: TRBV13; j_call: TRBJ2-3; d_call: .; cdr3_aa: CASSLQSTDTQYF; cdr3_nt: TGTGCCAGCAGCTTACAGAGCACAGATACGCAGTATTTT
clone_size: .; cdr3_length: 14; v_call: TRBV27; j_call: TRBJ2-2; d_call: TRBD1; cdr3_aa: CASGYRTGLGELFF; cdr3_nt: TGTGCCAGCGGGTATCGGACAGGGCTTGGGGAGCTGTTTTTT
clone_size: .; cdr3_length: 15; v_call: TRBV5-4; j_call: TRBJ1-2; d_call: TRBD1; cdr3_aa: CASSGERGLYYGYTF; cdr3_nt: TGTGCCAGCAGCGGAGAGAGGGGGCTTTACTATGGCTACACCTTC
clone_size: .; cdr3_length: 16; v_call: TRBV5-4; j_call: TRBJ2-5; d_call: TRBD2; cdr3_aa: CASSFNSGRGGETQYF; cdr3_nt: TGTGCCAGCAGTTTTAATAGCGGGAGAGGCGGAGAGACCCAGTACTTC
clone_size: .; cdr3_length: 16; v_call: TRBV6-5; j_call: TRBJ1-3; d_call: .; cdr3_aa: CASSYSGQGSGNTIYF; cdr3_nt: TGTGCCAGCAGTTACTCGGGTCAGGGCTCTGGAAACACCATATATTTT
clone_size: .; cdr3_length: 16; v_call: TRBV5-1; j_call: TRBJ2-7; d_call: TRBD2; cdr3_aa: CASSLIASGKAYEQYF; cdr3_nt: TGCGCCAGCAGCTTAATAGCTAGCGGGAAAGCCTACGAGCAGTACTTC
clone_size: .; cdr3_length: 13; v_call: TRBV3-1/TRBV3-2; j_call: TRBJ1-4; d_call: .; cdr3_aa: CASSQEGARYRLF; cdr3_nt: TGTGCCAGCAGCCAAGAAGGCGCTCGGTACAGACTTTTT
clone_size: .; cdr3_length: 15; v_call: TRBV9; j_call: TRBJ1-6; d_call: .; cdr3_aa: CASSSRDTGWGPLHF; cdr3_nt: TGTGCCAGCAGCAGCCGGGACACCGGTTGGGGACCCCTCCACTTT
clone_size: .; cdr3_length: 11; v_call: TRBV30; j_call: TRBJ2-5; d_call: .; cdr3_aa: CAWSGGETQYF; cdr3_nt: TGTGCCTGGTCGGGCGGGGAGACCCAGTACTTC
clone_size: .; cdr3_length: 16; v_call: TRBV9; j_call: TRBJ1-2; d_call: TRBD1; cdr3_aa: CASSVGQGRANYGYTF; cdr3_nt: TGTGCCAGCAGCGTAGGACAGGGGCGGGCTAACTATGGCTACACCTTC
clone_size: .; cdr3_length: 15; v_call: TRBV19; j_call: TRBJ1-5; d_call: .; cdr3_aa: CASSPQGGAFQPQHF; cdr3_nt: TGTGCCAGTAGTCCCCAGGGAGGGGCGTTTCAGCCCCAGCATTTT
clone_size: .; cdr3_length: 14; v_call: TRBV29-1; j_call: TRBJ1-1; d_call: .; cdr3_aa: CSGETGAPSNEAFF; cdr3_nt: TGCAGCGGGGAGACAGGCGCTCCTAGTAATGAAGCTTTCTTT
clone_size: .; cdr3_length: 14; v_call: TRBV28; j_call: TRBJ1-1; d_call: TRBD1; cdr3_aa: CASSYPGGSAEAFF; cdr3_nt: TGTGCCAGCAGTTACCCAGGGGGTTCAGCTGAAGCTTTCTTT
clone_size: few; cdr3_length: 14; v_call: TRBV11-2; j_call: TRBJ2-7; d_call: TRBD2; cdr3_aa: CASSPGLVLGEQYF; cdr3_nt: TGTGCCAGCAGCCCCGGACTAGTCTTGGGCGAGCAGTACTTC
clone_size: .; cdr3_length: 17; v_call: TRBV4-1; j_call: TRBJ2-7; d_call: .; cdr3_aa: CASSQVPRRGDAVEQYF; cdr3_nt: TGCGCCAGCAGCCAAGTTCCTCGACGGGGAGATGCGGTAGAGCAGTACTTC
clone_size: few; cdr3_length: 19; v_call: TRBV14; j_call: TRBJ2-3; d_call: TRBD1; cdr3_aa: CASSQDSGTGYRIADTQYF; cdr3_nt: TGTGCCAGCAGCCAAGATTCCGGGACAGGGTATCGCATCGCAGATACGCAGTATTTT
clone_size: .; cdr3_length: 18; v_call: TRBV7-9; j_call: TRBJ2-1; d_call: TRBD2; cdr3_aa: CASSETSGRESSYNEQFF; cdr3_nt: TGTGCCAGCAGCGAGACTAGCGGGAGGGAAAGCTCCTACAATGAGCAGTTCTTC
clone_size: .; cdr3_length: 15; v_call: TRBV11-2; j_call: TRBJ1-5; d_call: .; cdr3_aa: CASSLDGQGGQPQHF; cdr3_nt: TGTGCCAGCAGCTTAGATGGCCAGGGAGGTCAGCCCCAGCATTTT
clone_size: .; cdr3_length: 15; v_call: TRBV6-5; j_call: TRBJ2-1; d_call: .; cdr3_aa: CASSSHDRTYNEQFF; cdr3_nt: TGTGCCAGCAGTTCTCACGACAGAACCTACAATGAGCAGTTCTTC
clone_size: .; cdr3_length: 15; v_call: TRBV6-5; j_call: TRBJ2-1; d_call: TRBD2; cdr3_aa: CASIGTSGEHNEQFF; cdr3_nt: TGTGCCAGCATTGGGACTAGCGGGGAGCACAATGAGCAGTTCTTC
clone_size: .; cdr3_length: 17; v_call: TRBV28; j_call: TRBJ2-1; d_call: TRBD2; cdr3_aa: CASRYPGLAPSYNEQFF; cdr3_nt: TGTGCCAGCAGATATCCGGGACTAGCGCCTTCCTACAATGAGCAGTTCTTC
clone_size: .; cdr3_length: 14; v_call: TRBV11-3; j_call: TRBJ2-1; d_call: TRBD2; cdr3_aa: CASSFSGGYNEQFF; cdr3_nt: TGTGCCAGCAGCTTTAGCGGGGGTTACAATGAGCAGTTCTTC
clone_size: .; cdr3_length: 14; v_call: TRBV6-5; j_call: TRBJ1-1; d_call: .; cdr3_aa: CASSYSSRNTEAFF; cdr3_nt: TGTGCCAGCAGTTACTCGTCCAGGAACACTGAAGCTTTCTTT
clone_size: .; cdr3_length: 13; v_call: TRBV6-5; j_call: TRBJ1-1; d_call: .; cdr3_aa: CASSLLLSTEAFF; cdr3_nt: TGTGCCAGCAGCCTCCTACTAAGCACTGAAGCTTTCTTT
clone_size: .; cdr3_length: 15; v_call: TRBV5-6; j_call: TRBJ1-1; d_call: .; cdr3_aa: CASSSSGGGNTEAFF; cdr3_nt: TGTGCCAGCAGCTCATCCGGGGGAGGGAACACTGAAGCTTTCTTT
clone_size: .; cdr3_length: 17; v_call: TRBV25-1; j_call: TRBJ1-2; d_call: TRBD1; cdr3_aa: CASSESPGQGPLYGYTF; cdr3_nt: TGTGCCAGCAGTGAATCACCGGGACAGGGGCCTCTCTATGGCTACACCTTC
clone_size: .; cdr3_length: 14; v_call: TRBV11-2; j_call: TRBJ2-3; d_call: .; cdr3_aa: CASSREVERDTQYF; cdr3_nt: TGTGCCAGCAGCAGGGAGGTGGAGAGGGATACGCAGTATTTT
clone_size: .; cdr3_length: 12; v_call: TRBV19; j_call: TRBJ1-4; d_call: .; cdr3_aa: CASGTTNEKLFF; cdr3_nt: TGTGCCTCGGGTACAACTAATGAAAAACTGTTTTTT
clone_size: .; cdr3_length: 14; v_call: TRBV28; j_call: TRBJ1-3; d_call: .; cdr3_aa: CASSFEGAGNTIYF; cdr3_nt: TGTGCCAGCAGTTTTGAGGGCGCGGGAAACACCATATATTTT
clone_size: .; cdr3_length: 15; v_call: TRBV5-4; j_call: TRBJ1-1; d_call: .; cdr3_aa: CASSLWTERNTEAFF; cdr3_nt: TGTGCCAGCAGCTTGTGGACAGAAAGGAACACTGAAGCTTTCTTT
clone_size: .; cdr3_length: 13; v_call: TRBV30; j_call: TRBJ2-7; d_call: .; cdr3_aa: CAWSVLYEGEQYF; cdr3_nt: TGTGCCTGGAGTGTTCTCTACGAGGGCGAGCAGTACTTC
clone_size: .; cdr3_length: 13; v_call: TRBV19; j_call: TRBJ2-5; d_call: .; cdr3_aa: CASSIGREETQYF; cdr3_nt: TGTGCCAGTAGTATAGGCAGGGAAGAGACCCAGTACTTC
clone_size: once; cdr3_length: 17; v_call: TRBV27; j_call: TRBJ1-2; d_call: TRBD1; cdr3_aa: CASSRIPTGPANYGYTF; cdr3_nt: TGTGCCAGCAGTCGTATCCCGACAGGGCCCGCTAACTATGGCTACACCTTC
clone_size: .; cdr3_length: 18; v_call: TRBV24-1; j_call: TRBJ2-1; d_call: TRBD2; cdr3_aa: CATSDSGLAGGYYNEQFF; cdr3_nt: TGTGCCACCAGTGACTCCGGACTAGCGGGAGGATACTACAATGAGCAGTTCTTC
clone_size: .; cdr3_length: 13; v_call: TRBV6-1; j_call: TRBJ2-7; d_call: TRBD2; cdr3_aa: CASSEAWGLAYYF; cdr3_nt: TGTGCCAGCAGTGAAGCGTGGGGACTAGCTTACTACTTC
clone_size: .; cdr3_length: 18; v_call: TRBV5-1; j_call: TRBJ1-2; d_call: TRBD1; cdr3_aa: CASSIQTGANLRKSAYTF; cdr3_nt: TGCGCCAGCAGCATACAAACAGGGGCGAACCTGAGGAAGTCAGCCTACACCTTC
clone_size: .; cdr3_length: 14; v_call: TRBV3-1/TRBV3-2; j_call: TRBJ2-2; d_call: .; cdr3_aa: CASSRGQNTGELFF; cdr3_nt: TGTGCCAGCAGCCGGGGACAAAACACCGGGGAGCTGTTTTTT
clone_size: .; cdr3_length: 17; v_call: TRBV11-2; j_call: TRBJ1-2; d_call: .; cdr3_aa: CASSLGITGVFSYGYTF; cdr3_nt: TGTGCCAGCAGCTTAGGTATTACGGGGGTCTTCTCCTATGGCTACACCTTC
clone_size: .; cdr3_length: 15; v_call: TRBV4-2; j_call: TRBJ2-7; d_call: TRBD2; cdr3_aa: CASSQGTSGRGEQYF; cdr3_nt: TGTGCCAGCAGCCAAGGAACTAGCGGGAGGGGAGAGCAGTACTTC
clone_size: .; cdr3_length: 15; v_call: TRBV12-5; j_call: TRBJ1-5; d_call: TRBD1; cdr3_aa: CASGLARGSNQPQHF; cdr3_nt: TGTGCTAGTGGTTTGGCCAGGGGGAGCAATCAGCCCCAGCATTTT
clone_size: .; cdr3_length: 15; v_call: TRBV4-1; j_call: TRBJ2-4; d_call: .; cdr3_aa: CASSQEGLGWGIQYF; cdr3_nt: TGCGCCAGCAGCCAAGAGGGACTGGGTTGGGGCATTCAGTACTTC
clone_size: .; cdr3_length: 14; v_call: TRBV11-2; j_call: TRBJ1-1; d_call: .; cdr3_aa: CASSLSNSNTEAFF; cdr3_nt: TGTGCCAGCAGCTTAAGTAACTCCAACACTGAAGCTTTCTTT
clone_size: once; cdr3_length: 15; v_call: TRBV5-4; j_call: TRBJ1-4; d_call: TRBD1; cdr3_aa: CASSTGQGTNEKLFF; cdr3_nt: TGTGCCAGCAGCACCGGACAGGGAACTAATGAAAAACTGTTTTTT
clone_size: .; cdr3_length: 18; v_call: TRBV7-9; j_call: TRBJ2-5; d_call: TRBD1; cdr3_aa: CASSTLGQGPATQETQYF; cdr3_nt: TGTGCCAGCAGCACACTGGGACAGGGGCCTGCAACTCAAGAGACCCAGTACTTC